The 9 T cell receptor beta chains in this list originate from one sample, sequenced in a study of cytomegalovirus exposure and HLA in healthy donors. In the PCR, 60 Vbeta and 13 Jbeta primers were used. Sequencing was performed with immunoSEQ multiplex PCR; in TCRdb, only in-frame clones are kept and a portion is missing. This sample has some 270,000 clones; around 90% occur once, and the top ten carry around 1.7%. The material sequenced was PBMCs. These receptors originate from a girl aged 2 to 10 in good health and CMV-seronegative.

This clone was recorded a few times. The rearrangement links TRBV10-3 to TRBJ1-1, with D possibly matching TRBD1 (5 bases). In germline, CDR1 is ENHRY, CDR2 SYGVKD. This CDR3 comprises 13 residues. Trimming took off 8 bases at V and 6 bases at J, with 16 bases between the two ends. The CDR3 sequence is CAIGEGRGSEAFF. As DNA, the CDR3 is TGTGCCATCGGGGAGGGTAGGGGATCTGAAGCTTTCTTT.

This clone was counted a single time. CDR3: CASSLISIGTDTQYF. The CDR3 coding sequence is TGTGCCAGCAGCTTAATTTCTATCGGGACAGATACGCAGTATTTT. The genes are TRBV7-2 and TRBJ2-3; D remains ambiguous. Germline CDR1 is SGHTA and CDR2 is FQGNSA. The length of the CDR3 is 15 residues. Trimming pared 2 bases from V and 3 bases from J, leaving 12 bases between.

This clone was picked up one time. V and J are TRBV19 and TRBJ2-7, with a possible D match to TRBD2 (5 bases). With 3 bases removed from V and 2 bases from J, the gap between germline ends came to 14 bases. This CDR3 region has 15 residues. CDR1 is LNHDA and CDR2 is SQIVND in the germline V gene (reference sequence). The CDR3 region is CASSITEGPTYEQYF. The CDR3 bases are TGTGCCAGTAGTATTACAGAGGGTCCGACCTACGAGCAGTACTTC. Variable domain in full (rest from reference TRBV19 and TRBJ2-7): DGGITQSPKYLFRKEGQNVTLSCEQNLNHDAMYWYRQDPGQGLRLIYYSQIVNDFQKGDIAEGYSVSREKKESFPLTVTSAQKNPTAFYLCASSITEGPTYEQYFGPGTRLTVT.

The V call is TRBV5-1, the J call TRBJ1-1; the D gene is possibly TRBD1 (5 bases). V was cut by 4 bases and J by 4 bases, with 14 bases left in between. Germline values: CDR1 SGHRS, CDR2 YFSETQ. CDR3 length: 14 amino acids. The CDR3 coding sequence is TGCGCCAGCAGCGCCGGGGGGGGAGGCACTGAAGCTTTCTTT. It codes for CASSAGGGGTEAFF.

The chain is built from TRBV18 and TRBJ1-5; the D is unclear. Trimming pared 6 bases from V and 4 bases from J, leaving 10 bases between. The CDR3 has 13 amino acids. Germline V gene data show CDR1 as KGHSH and CDR2 as LQKENI. Here the CDR3 DNA reads TGTGCCAGCTCGATTAAAGAGAATCAGCCCCAGCATTTT. The encoded protein is CASSIKENQPQHF.

J is TRBJ2-1 and V is TRBV19; the match to TRBD2 covers 14 bases. V was pared by 3 bases and J by 5 bases, with 6 bases of the junction left unmatched. CDR1 is LNHDA, CDR2 SQIVND, per germline (reference sequence). CDR3 length equals 17 residues. The CDR3 is CASSIRLAGGPDNEQFF. In nucleotides, the CDR3 is TGTGCCAGTAGTATTAGACTAGCGGGAGGGCCTGACAATGAGCAGTTCTTC.

This chain links TRBV9 with TRBJ2-3; TRBD2 agrees at 10 bases. CDR1 SGDLS and CDR2 YYNGEE come from the germline V gene. J lost 5 bases, V lost 0 bases, and 6 bases had no gene match. The CDR3 contains 16 residues. CDR3 nucleotides: TGTGCCAGCAGCGTAGACCCAGCGGGGGGGTTAGATACGCAGTATTTT. Translated: CASSVDPAGGLDTQYF.

The genes are TRBV29-1 and TRBJ2-3; 8 bases line up with TRBD1. This CDR3 has 15 amino acids. After removal of 5 bases from V and 2 bases from J, the junction contained 9 bases not matched to a gene. Germline CDR1 reads SQVTM; CDR2 reads ANQGSEA. CDR3 loop: CSVPAVTGVTDTQYF. The DNA of the CDR3 is TGCAGCGTTCCGGCTGTGACAGGGGTCACAGATACGCAGTATTTT.

J is TRBJ2-7 and V is TRBV5-1; no definite D call. Trimming took 4 bases from V and 4 from J, leaving 9 bases between them. Germline values: CDR1 SGHRS, CDR2 YFSETQ. The CDR3 has 12 residues. The CDR3 here is CASSHMQYEQYF. The DNA for the CDR3 is TGCGCCAGCAGCCACATGCAATACGAGCAGTACTTC.